This entry lists 32 T cell receptor beta chains sequenced from one sample in a study of T cell responses to AZD1222 COVID-19 vaccine. Assay used: immunoSEQ multiplex PCR; TCRdb lists only in-frame clones, some missing. The sample has some 150,000 clones; 94% are singletons. The material was peripheral blood, obtained on day 0 of AZD1222 vaccination. These receptors were collected from an adult in good health.

A single count supports this clone. The chain uses TRBV3-1 (or the pseudogene TRBV3-2) and TRBJ2-1, with 7 bases fitting TRBD1. This CDR3 region has 15 residues. Trimming removed 6 bases from V and 4 bases from J; junction bases left unmatched: 9. Germline CDR1 and CDR2: LGHDT and YNNKEL (reference sequence). CDR3 in DNA: TGTGCCAGCAGAATTGCAGGGGGAACTTACAATGAGCAGTTCTTC. Protein product: CASRIAGGTYNEQFF.

This chain links TRBV7-8 with TRBJ2-5; D unclear. The germline gives CDR1 SGHVS, CDR2 FQNEAQ. V shed 1 base and J shed 2 bases, with 8 bases lying between them. The CDR3 has 14 amino acids. The CDR3 DNA sequence: TGTGCCAGCAGCTTAGGACTGATACAAGAGACCCAGTACTTC. This translates into CASSLGLIQETQYF.

The CDR3 here is CASSYSRLGIYEQYV. As DNA, the CDR3 is TGTGCCAGCAGTTACTCGAGACTAGGGATCTACGAGCAGTACGTC. The rearrangement links TRBV6-5 to TRBJ2-7; weak D call: TRBD2 (6 bases). V was trimmed by 0 bases and J by 3 bases, leaving 12 bases between them. The germline V gene has CDR1 MNHEY and CDR2 SVGAGI. CDR3 length: 15 amino acids.

The chain uses TRBV6-5 and TRBJ2-5; D may match TRBD1 or TRBD2 (7 bases each). The germline V gene has CDR1 MNHEY and CDR2 SVGAGI. The ends were cut back, 6 bases at V and 2 bases at J, with 16 bases in the middle. This CDR3 is built from 15 residues. The CDR3 DNA reads as TGTGCCAGCAGCTGGCGGGGGACAGCTCAAGAGACCCAGTACTTC. Translated, it gives CASSWRGTAQETQYF.

This clone appeared a single time. The chain carries TRBV5-4 and TRBJ2-3; perhaps TRBD2 as D (5 bases). There are 15 residues in the CDR3. V was cut by 5 bases and J by 1 base, with 14 bases left in between. Germline lookup yields CDR1 SGHNT and CDR2 YYREEE (reference sequence). CDR3 DNA sequence: TGTGCCAGCAGTCCTCGCGGGCCCGGCACAGATACGCAGTATTTT. Amino acids: CASSPRGPGTDTQYF.

The chain recombines TRBV5-4 with TRBJ2-1; D is tentatively TRBD1 or TRBD2 (5 bases each). The CDR3 covers 14 residues. V was shortened by 4 bases and J by 8 bases, with 16 bases between the two germline ends. In germline, CDR1 is SGHNT, CDR2 YYREEE (reference sequence). CDR3 sequence (DNA): TGTGCCAGCAGCCCGGGGCCACCGAGCCATGAGCAGTTCTTC. This encodes CASSPGPPSHEQFF.

The table lists this clone with a count of one. J is TRBJ1-2 and V is TRBV2; unclear D gene. The CDR3 contains 13 residues. Per the germline V gene, CDR1 is SNHLY and CDR2 is FYNNEI. The V and J ends lost 5 bases and 1 base respectively, with 8 bases between them. CDR3 protein: CASSRILNYGYTF. The CDR3, as DNA: TGTGCCAGCAGTCGAATCCTTAACTATGGCTACACCTTC.

The rearrangement links TRBV6-5 to TRBJ1-5; 7 positions agree with TRBD1. Germline V CDR1 and CDR2: MNHEY, SVGAGI. The CDR3 covers 14 residues. V was pared by 8 bases and J by 7 bases, with 11 bases of the junction left unmatched. CDR3 DNA: TGTGCCAGCGGTAGGACAGGTTTTCTACAGCCCCAGCATTTT. Protein product: CASGRTGFLQPQHF.

The gene calls are TRBV6-4 and TRBJ1-5; D gene unclear. CDR3 size: 15 residues. The V end was cut by 3 bases, the J end by 2 bases, with 11 bases between. CDR1 and CDR2 from the germline V gene are MRHNA and SNTAGT. CDR3 in DNA: TGTGCCAGCAGTGAACAAGGCCAGGGCAATCAGCCCCAGCATTTT. Amino acid sequence: CASSEQGQGNQPQHF.

The rearrangement links TRBV12-5 to TRBJ2-7; D might be TRBD1 or TRBD2, each matching 5 bases. From germline, CDR1 is LGHNT and CDR2 FRNRAP. This CDR3 spans 14 amino acids. The V end was cut by 9 bases, the J end by 4 bases, with 19 bases between. In DNA form, the CDR3 reads TGTGCTAGCCTAAAGGGGAGTCCCGGGTACGAGCAGTACGTC. This codes for CASLKGSPGYEQYV.

The rearrangement joins TRBV7-8 to TRBJ1-1, with TRBD1 as a possible D gene (5 bases). The CDR3 is 15 residues long. The V end was cut by 2 bases, the J end by 0 bases, with 10 bases between. CDR1 SGHVS and CDR2 FQNEAQ come from the germline V gene. The CDR3 bases are TGTGCCAGCAGCTTACCGGGACGGATGAACACTGAAGCTTTCTTT. Protein: CASSLPGRMNTEAFF.

The rearrangement links TRBV2 to TRBJ2-1; D possibly uses TRBD1 or TRBD2 (6 bases each). The germline CDR1 and CDR2 sequences are SNHLY and FYNNEI. Trimming cost V 4 bases and J 4 bases, with 14 bases left between them. The CDR3 is made up of 15 amino acids. The CDR3 sequence: CASSVSGARYNEQFF. DNA of the CDR3: TGTGCCAGCAGTGTATCGGGGGCGCGGTACAATGAGCAGTTCTTC.

CDR3 residues: CASSPRISGGTYNEQFF. Here the CDR3 DNA reads TGTGCCAGCTCACCGAGAATAAGCGGGGGGACTTACAATGAGCAGTTCTTC. The rearrangement uses TRBV18 and TRBJ2-1, with 9 bases matching TRBD2. The germline gives CDR1 KGHSH, CDR2 LQKENI. CDR3 length: 17 amino acids. V lost 3 bases to trimming and J lost 4 bases; unmatched junction nucleotides: 10.

Only a few counts were recorded for this clone. The chain links TRBV4-1 to TRBJ2-7; 8 bases line up with TRBD1. The V and J ends lost 3 bases and 7 bases, in that order; junction bases with no gene match: 17. CDR3 length: 17 residues. CDR1 is MGHRA and CDR2 is YSYEKL in the germline V gene. CDR3 residues: CASSHPGGKQGVGEQYV. In DNA form, the CDR3 reads TGCGCCAGCAGCCACCCAGGCGGAAAACAGGGGGTGGGTGAGCAGTACGTC.

This clone was seen a single time. The chain recombines TRBV3-1 (or the pseudogene TRBV3-2) with TRBJ1-5; no clear D gene. Germline loops: CDR1 LGHDT, CDR2 YNNKEL (reference sequence). This CDR3 has 13 residues. The V end lost 2 bases, the J end lost 6 bases, and 8 bases lay between the germline ends. In nucleotides, the CDR3 is TGTGCCAGCAGCCAATTAGGGAGTCAGCCCCAGCATTTT. Translating gives CASSQLGSQPQHF.

The gene calls are TRBV4-1 and TRBJ1-2; a possible D gene is TRBD1 (5 bases). In germline, CDR1 is MGHRA, CDR2 YSYEKL. The CDR3 length is 18 residues. V was shortened by 0 bases and J by 1 base, with 18 bases between the two germline ends. The chain's CDR3 is CASSQEKGIIGDNYGYTF. In DNA, the CDR3 is TGCGCCAGCAGCCAAGAGAAGGGGATCATCGGCGATAACTATGGCTACACCTTC.

V gene TRBV5-4 combines with J gene TRBJ2-3; D is perhaps TRBD2 (6 bases). Germline CDR1 SGHNT, CDR2 YYREEE (reference sequence). This CDR3 contains 16 residues. V lost 0 bases and J 2 bases, leaving 13 bases between the germline ends. CDR3 bases: TGTGCCAGCAGCTTGGGGAGCGGGTACGACACAGATACGCAGTATTTT. Residues: CASSLGSGYDTDTQYF.

The chain carries TRBV28 and TRBJ1-5; D gene ambiguous. CDR1 and CDR2 (germline): MDHEN, SYDVKM. Trimming cost V 5 bases and J 6 bases, with 8 bases left between them. This CDR3 has 12 residues. CDR3 DNA: TGTGCCAGCAGTCCCTCGGGTCAGCCCCAGCATTTT. Protein sequence: CASSPSGQPQHF.

This sequence joins TRBV18 and TRBJ2-1; TRBD2 aligns across 10 bases. This CDR3 region has 16 residues. V trimming: 6 bases; J trimming: 0 bases; junction bases outside the gene matches: 5. CDR1 KGHSH and CDR2 LQKENI come from the germline V gene. In DNA form, the CDR3 reads TGTGCCAGCTCCCGTGGACTAGCGGCCTCCTACAATGAGCAGTTCTTC. It translates to CASSRGLAASYNEQFF.

A single count supports this clone. The CDR3 DNA reads TGTGCCAGCAGTCCCCGACAGGGGTCCAGCGAGCAGTACGTC. Residues: CASSPRQGSSEQYV. The rearrangement uses TRBV27 and TRBJ2-7; 8 positions match TRBD1. The CDR3 contains 14 residues. J lost 6 bases, V lost 5 bases, and 9 bases had no gene match. Germline lookup yields CDR1 MNHEY and CDR2 SMNVEV (reference sequence).

This chain connects TRBV13 to TRBJ1-1; D is ambiguous. The germline V and J ends were trimmed by 1 base and 1 base, with 7 bases remaining between them. Per the germline V gene, CDR1 is PRHDT and CDR2 is FYEKMQ (reference sequence). CDR3 length: 14 amino acids. The CDR3 DNA follows: TGTGCCAGCAGCTTAGTGAGGGAGAACACTGAAGCTTTCTTT. This codes for CASSLVRENTEAFF.

Written as DNA, the CDR3 is TGTGCCAGCAGCCAAAGACAGAGCTCTGGAAACACCATATATTTT. Translated: CASSQRQSSGNTIYF. The chain links TRBV3-1 (or the pseudogene TRBV3-2) to TRBJ1-3, with D tentatively TRBD1 (5 bases). The length of the CDR3 is 15 residues. V lost 2 bases and J 0 bases, leaving 8 bases between the germline ends. Germline V CDR1 and CDR2: LGHDT, YNNKEL (reference sequence).

This chain connects TRBV4-3 to TRBJ1-1; TRBD1 matches at 7 bases. Germline V lookup: CDR1 LGHNA, CDR2 YSLEER. This CDR3 is built from 17 residues. The ends lost 3 bases at V and 6 bases at J; junction bases unmatched: 16. The CDR3 loop is CASSQDVRRGNSAEAFF. CDR3 coding DNA: TGCGCCAGCAGCCAGGACGTCCGCAGGGGGAATAGCGCTGAAGCTTTCTTT.

Here the CDR3 DNA reads TGTGCCAGCAGTTACCGGGCTGGGGCCAACGTCCTGACTTTC. This codes for CASSYRAGANVLTF. The chain carries TRBV6-2 or TRBV6-3 and TRBJ2-6; D is undetermined. The CDR3 contains 14 residues. The V end was cut by 2 bases, the J end by 2 bases, with 4 bases between. Germline V gene data show CDR1 as MNHEY and CDR2 as SVGEGT.

The genes are TRBV5-1 and TRBJ2-6, with 8 bases lining up with TRBD2. V trimming: 4 bases; J trimming: 2 bases; junction bases outside the gene matches: 2. Germline loops: CDR1 SGHRS, CDR2 YFSETQ. The length of the CDR3 is 15 residues. The DNA for the CDR3 is TGCGCCAGCAGCCAGGGACTAGCTGGGGCCAACGTCCTGACTTTC. Protein product: CASSQGLAGANVLTF.

The chain is built from TRBV5-5 and TRBJ1-1; no reliable D call. Per the germline V gene, CDR1 is SGHKS and CDR2 is YYEKEE (reference sequence). CDR3 length: 15 residues. V was clipped by 0 bases and J by 4 bases, with 13 bases between them. The CDR3 sequence: CASSLVVASGTEAFF. CDR3 coding DNA: TGTGCCAGCAGCTTGGTCGTGGCATCGGGCACTGAAGCTTTCTTT.

This chain connects TRBV19 to TRBJ2-1; D may be TRBD2 (5 bases). Germline V CDR1 and CDR2: LNHDA, SQIVND (reference sequence). The V end lost 5 bases, the J end lost 1 base, and 12 bases lay between the germline ends. The CDR3 length is 15 residues. For the CDR3, the DNA is TGTGCCAGTAGTTCTTTGAGGGTATCCTACAATGAGCAGTTCTTC. This gives the protein CASSSLRVSYNEQFF.

J is TRBJ1-2 and V is TRBV5-1; D possibly corresponds to TRBD1 (5 bases). The CDR3 is 12 residues long. Germline-derived CDR1 and CDR2 are SGHRS and YFSETQ. V lost 5 bases, J lost 4 bases, and 9 bases lay in between. This CDR3 is CASRDDSYGYTF. The CDR3 region has the DNA TGCGCCAGCAGAGACGACAGCTATGGCTACACCTTC.

This chain connects TRBV24-1 to TRBJ2-5, with TRBD1 matching 12 bases. The germline CDR1 and CDR2 sequences are KGHDR and SFDVKD. The CDR3 is 16 residues long. The J segment lost 4 bases and the V segment lost 3 bases, leaving 5 bases of the junction unmatched. The CDR3 spells CATSDPGQGAGETQYF. The DNA of the CDR3 is TGTGCCACCAGTGATCCGGGACAGGGGGCGGGAGAGACCCAGTACTTC.

The rearrangement joins TRBV7-2 to TRBJ1-2; the D is unclear. CDR1 is SGHTA and CDR2 is FQGNSA in the germline V gene. Trimming left V 6 bases short and J 6 bases short, with 23 bases between. CDR3 length equals 16 residues. CDR3 DNA: TGTGCCAGCAGTCCAATTCGGAGGACGGGTAGTGATGGCTACACCTTC. Protein sequence: CASSPIRRTGSDGYTF.

The chain has TRBV30 and TRBJ1-2; TRBD1 matches at 7 bases. The germline gives CDR1 GTSNPN, CDR2 SVGIG (reference sequence). CDR3 size: 12 residues. Germline trimming cut 4 bases from V and 5 bases from J; bases unmatched to any gene: 4. The CDR3 DNA follows: TGTGCCTGGACTGGACAGGATTATGGCTACACCTTC. This translates into CAWTGQDYGYTF. Variable domain in full (rest from reference TRBV30 and TRBJ1-2): SQTIHQWPATLVQPVGSPLSLECTVEGTSNPNLYWYRQAAGRGLQLLFYSVGIGQISSEVPQNLSASRPQDRQFILSSKKLLLSDSGFYLCAWTGQDYGYTFGSGTRLTVV.

The rearrangement links TRBV19 to TRBJ2-5, with 9 bases identical to TRBD1. The CDR3 covers 16 residues. The junction had 9 bases not matched to a gene; V was cut back by 5 bases and J by 2 bases. Germline values: CDR1 LNHDA, CDR2 SQIVND (reference sequence). The DNA of the CDR3 is TGTGCCAGTAGTGCATACAGGGGGCGCTGGCAAGAGACCCAGTACTTC. The encoded protein is CASSAYRGRWQETQYF.